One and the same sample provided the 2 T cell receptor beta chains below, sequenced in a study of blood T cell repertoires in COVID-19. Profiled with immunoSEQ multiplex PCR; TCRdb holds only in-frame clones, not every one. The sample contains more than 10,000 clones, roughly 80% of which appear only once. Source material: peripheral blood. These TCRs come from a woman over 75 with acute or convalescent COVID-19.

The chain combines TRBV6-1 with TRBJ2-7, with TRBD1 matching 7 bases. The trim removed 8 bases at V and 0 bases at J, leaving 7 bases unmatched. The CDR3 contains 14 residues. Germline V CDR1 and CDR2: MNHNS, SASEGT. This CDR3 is CASDRTGFSYEQYF. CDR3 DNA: TGTGCCAGCGACAGGACAGGCTTCTCCTACGAGCAGTACTTC.

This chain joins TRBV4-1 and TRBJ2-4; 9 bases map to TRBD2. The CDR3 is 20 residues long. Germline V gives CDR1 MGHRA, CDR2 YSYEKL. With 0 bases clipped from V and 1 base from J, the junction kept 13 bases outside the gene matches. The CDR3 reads CASSQDFGGGASYAKNIQYF. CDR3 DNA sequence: TGCGCCAGCAGCCAAGATTTCGGCGGGGGGGCCTCCTATGCCAAAAACATTCAGTACTTC.